The next 26 T cell receptor beta chains were all read from a single sample in a study of technical replicates of blood from several donors. Generated by immunoSEQ multiplex PCR, the TCRdb table keeps only in-frame clones and is missing some. This sample yields 100,000 or so clones, of which approximately 94% are seen a single time; about 0.22% belongs to the top ten. Sequenced material: T cells isolated from PBMCs. The receptors derive from a human donor in good health.

V and J are TRBV10-3 and TRBJ2-7; 9 bases agree with TRBD1. The CDR3 sequence is 16 residues long. The V and J ends lost 4 bases and 0 bases, in that order; junction bases with no gene match: 7. Germline CDR1 ENHRY, CDR2 SYGVKD. CDR3 residues: CAISAPDRGSSYEQYF. CDR3 nucleotide sequence: TGTGCCATCAGTGCGCCTGACAGGGGGAGCTCCTACGAGCAGTACTTC.

About this clone: The sample carries other DNA sequences with the same CDR3. V gene TRBV30 combines with J gene TRBJ1-2, with 7 bases that match TRBD1. CDR3 length: 15 amino acids. CDR1 GTSNPN and CDR2 SVGIG come from the germline V gene (reference sequence). J gave up 4 bases and V 1 base, and 9 bases lay outside the gene matches. As DNA, the CDR3 is TGTGCCTGGAGTGAGATTCGACAGGGAGTCTATGGCTACACCTTC. Its protein product is CAWSEIRQGVYGYTF.

V usage is TRBV2 and J usage is TRBJ1-1, with a tentative D call TRBD1 (6 bases). Germline V gene data show CDR1 as SNHLY and CDR2 as FYNNEI. Trimming stripped 6 bases from V and 7 bases from J, with 18 bases between. This CDR3 is 14 amino acids long. The CDR3 here is CASSSEGVAREAFF. The CDR3 DNA reads TGTGCCAGCAGCTCTGAGGGGGTTGCACGTGAAGCTTTCTTT.

This clone was observed a single time. The rearrangement links TRBV14 to TRBJ1-1, with TRBD1 matching 10 bases. The V gene's germline CDR1 is SGHDN and CDR2 FVKESK. V lost 4 bases to trimming and J lost 2 bases; unmatched junction nucleotides: 4. The CDR3 has 15 amino acids. This chain's CDR3 is CASSPGQGINTEAFF. CDR3 DNA sequence: TGTGCCAGCAGCCCGGGACAGGGGATCAACACTGAAGCTTTCTTT.

The chain is built from TRBV21-1 and TRBJ2-7; TRBD1, as called in the table, went unchecked against the DNA. TRBV21-1 is a pseudogene segment. This CDR3 has 14 residues. In nucleotides, the CDR3 is TGTGCCAGCAGCAAATACCAGGGTTCCTACGAGCAGTACTTC. It encodes CASSKYQGSYEQYF.

The gene calls are TRBV28 and TRBJ2-7; weak D call: TRBD2 (5 bases). Germline V gene lookup returns CDR1 MDHEN and CDR2 SYDVKM. The V end lost 3 bases, the J end lost 2 bases, and 5 bases lay between the germline ends. The CDR3 length is 12 residues. This CDR3 is CASSFGAYEQYF. CDR3 DNA: TGTGCCAGCAGTTTCGGGGCCTACGAGCAGTACTTC.

The V gene is TRBV4-1, the J gene TRBJ2-1, with 8 bases that match TRBD2. CDR1 MGHRA and CDR2 YSYEKL come from the germline V gene. The CDR3 consists of 15 residues. J lost 6 bases, V lost 1 base, and 5 bases had no gene match. The CDR3 region has the DNA TGCGCCAGCAGCCAAGGAGCGGGAGTTGTCAATGAGCAGTTCTTC. It codes for CASSQGAGVVNEQFF.

The chain couples TRBV2 to TRBJ2-7, with TRBD2 matching over 12 bases. The V and J ends lost 3 bases and 2 bases, in that order; junction bases with no gene match: 2. This CDR3 has 15 amino acids. Germline-derived CDR1 and CDR2 are SNHLY and FYNNEI. DNA for the CDR3: TGTGCCAGCAGTGAGACTAGCGGGGGTACCTACGAGCAGTACTTC. Translated: CASSETSGGTYEQYF.

V usage is TRBV29-1 and J usage is TRBJ1-2, with 8 positions matching TRBD1. The length of the CDR3 is 11 residues. V shed 6 bases, J shed 5 bases, and the junction held 2 bases outside the gene matches. Germline V lookup: CDR1 SQVTM, CDR2 ANQGSEA. The CDR3 bases are TGCAGCGTCGACAGGGGTTATGGCTACACCTTC. Protein: CSVDRGYGYTF.

The chain combines TRBV25-1 with TRBJ1-1; D possibly corresponds to TRBD1 (6 bases). Germline CDR1 reads MGHDK; CDR2 reads SYGVNS. There are 13 residues in the CDR3. Trimming cost V 6 bases and J 4 bases, with 12 bases left between them. CDR3 sequence: CASSSQGATEAFF. For the CDR3, the DNA is TGTGCCAGCAGCTCACAGGGTGCCACTGAAGCTTTCTTT.

The genes are TRBV5-1 and TRBJ2-3, with 16 positions matching TRBD2. This CDR3 is 19 amino acids long. V lost 4 bases, J lost 1 base, and 9 bases stayed unmatched. Germline V CDR1 and CDR2: SGHRS, YFSETQ. CDR3 bases: TGCGCCAGCAGCCGGACGGGACTAGCGGGGGGGGGCGGCACAGATACGCAGTATTTT. This codes for CASSRTGLAGGGGTDTQYF.

The gene calls are TRBV5-1 and TRBJ2-7, with 7 bases aligning to TRBD1. Germline trimming cut 1 base from V and 5 bases from J; bases unmatched to any gene: 3. The germline gives CDR1 SGHRS, CDR2 YFSETQ. This CDR3 region has 13 residues. CDR3 bases: TGCGCCAGCAGCTTGACCGGGACAGACGAGCAGTACTTC. It codes for CASSLTGTDEQYF.

The V gene is TRBV15, the J gene TRBJ1-2; D ambiguous. In germline, CDR1 is LNHNV, CDR2 YYDKDF (reference sequence). With 3 bases removed from V and 0 bases from J, the gap between germline ends came to 14 bases. The length of the CDR3 is 16 residues. The CDR3 DNA is TGTGCCACCAGCAGTTACGGGATACCAGCTAACTATGGCTACACCTTC. Translation gives CATSSYGIPANYGYTF.

The chain combines TRBV7-9 with TRBJ2-7; 7 nucleotides agree with TRBD2. Trimming at V came to 1 base and at J to 12 bases, leaving 6 bases not matched to a gene. The CDR3 length is 12 residues. Germline CDR1 and CDR2: SEHNR and FQNEAQ (reference sequence). The CDR3 nucleotides read TGTGCCAGCAGCTTAGACAGAGGGAGGGCGTACTTC. Translating it yields CASSLDRGRAYF.

The rearrangement uses TRBV11-3 and TRBJ2-1; D is possibly TRBD1 (7 bases). V lost 0 bases, J lost 10 bases, and 16 bases lay in between. CDR3 length: 15 amino acids. Germline loops: CDR1 SGHNT, CDR2 YENEEA. The chain's CDR3 is CASSLDHDRAGEQFF. In DNA, the CDR3 is TGTGCCAGCAGCTTAGATCATGACAGGGCGGGGGAGCAGTTCTTC. Complete variable domain (other parts from reference TRBV11-3 and TRBJ2-1): EAGVVQSPRYKIIEKKQPVAFWCNPISGHNTLYWYLQNLGQGPELLIRYENEEAVDDSQLPKDRFSAERLKGVDSTLKIQPAELGDSAVYLCASSLDHDRAGEQFFGPGTRLTVL.

This clone was found once. The chain carries TRBV30 and TRBJ2-2, with a tentative D call TRBD2 (6 bases). CDR1 GTSNPN and CDR2 SVGIG come from the germline V gene (reference sequence). The CDR3 sequence is 14 residues long. Trimming left V 5 bases short and J 3 bases short, with 13 bases between. CDR3 loop: CAWSFWGDTGELFF. CDR3 nucleotide sequence: TGTGCCTGGTCTTTTTGGGGGGACACCGGGGAGCTGTTTTTT. Filled out from reference TRBV30 and TRBJ2-2, the complete variable domain reads SQTIHQWPATLVQPVGSPLSLECTVEGTSNPNLYWYRQAAGRGLQLLFYSVGIGQISSEVPQNLSASRPQDRQFILSSKKLLLSDSGFYLCAWSFWGDTGELFFGEGSRLTVL.

This chain uses TRBV7-9 with TRBJ2-3; TRBD2 matches at 14 bases. The germline CDR1 and CDR2 sequences are SEHNR and FQNEAQ (reference sequence). There are 17 residues in the CDR3. V lost 1 base, J lost 2 bases, and 2 bases stayed unmatched. CDR3: CASSLGLAGGATDTQYF. The CDR3 DNA reads TGTGCCAGCAGCTTAGGACTAGCGGGAGGGGCCACAGATACGCAGTATTTT.

The chain is built from TRBV5-1 and TRBJ2-3, with D perhaps TRBD2 (6 bases). The V end lost 6 bases, the J end lost 1 base, and 12 bases lay between the germline ends. The CDR3 runs to 14 residues. Germline lookup yields CDR1 SGHRS and CDR2 YFSETQ. The CDR3 protein is CASTPSARTDTQYF. CDR3 bases: TGCGCCAGCACCCCTAGCGCGCGCACAGATACGCAGTATTTT.

This chain joins TRBV6-5 and TRBJ2-3, with D possibly being TRBD2 (6 bases). The germline CDR1 and CDR2 sequences are MNHEY and SVGAGI. The length of the CDR3 is 15 residues. The V end was cut by 2 bases, the J end by 4 bases, with 13 bases between. The CDR3, as DNA: TGTGCCAGCAGTTACGAGTCGGGAGATCCAGATACGCAGTATTTT. It codes for CASSYESGDPDTQYF.

The chain joins TRBV7-9 to TRBJ2-3; 9 nucleotides align to TRBD2. Trimming cost V 5 bases and J 2 bases; bases outside gene matches: 8. The CDR3 totals 16 residues. The germline V gene encodes CDR1 SEHNR and CDR2 FQNEAQ (reference sequence). Written as DNA, the CDR3 is TGTGCCAGCAGCCACTACAGCGGGGGGACCACAGATACGCAGTATTTT. Its protein product is CASSHYSGGTTDTQYF.

This clone was seen a handful of times. The rearrangement joins TRBV4-1 to TRBJ1-1; 9 nucleotides match TRBD1. The germline gives CDR1 MGHRA, CDR2 YSYEKL. This CDR3 is built from 14 residues. V was clipped by 6 bases and J by 7 bases; unmatched bases: 9. This CDR3 is CASRAGTGTIEAFF. The DNA for the CDR3 is TGCGCCAGCAGGGCTGGGACAGGGACGATTGAAGCTTTCTTT.

The V and J genes are TRBV5-1 and TRBJ1-1; 8 bases fit TRBD1. Per germline, CDR1 SGHRS and CDR2 YFSETQ. Trimming cost V 4 bases and J 3 bases; bases outside gene matches: 11. The CDR3 has 16 amino acids. The CDR3 sequence is CASSLPAQGAYTEAFF. The CDR3 nucleotides are TGCGCCAGCAGCCTTCCAGCCCAGGGGGCTTACACTGAAGCTTTCTTT.

This rearrangement joins TRBV6-5 to TRBJ1-5, with a tentative D call TRBD1 (6 bases). The CDR3 spans 14 residues. The germline CDR1 and CDR2 sequences are MNHEY and SVGAGI. V was clipped by 2 bases and J by 6 bases, with 11 bases between them. As DNA, the CDR3 is TGTGCCAGCAGTTACGGGGGGGCAACTCAGCCCCAGCATTTT. This codes for CASSYGGATQPQHF.

The chain uses TRBV4-1 and TRBJ2-1; 7 nucleotides agree with TRBD1. V gave up 6 bases and J gave up 8 bases; unmatched junction bases: 16. The germline CDR1 and CDR2 sequences are MGHRA and YSYEKL. This CDR3 has 16 amino acids. The DNA of the CDR3 is TGCGCCAGCAGTCCCAAAGGGGGCCCCCAGCGCGATGAGCAGTTCTTC. Amino acids: CASSPKGGPQRDEQFF.

CDR3 sequence reads: CASSPWTGTSTDTQYF. CDR3 nucleotides: TGTGCCAGCAGCCCCTGGACAGGGACGAGCACAGATACGCAGTATTTT. The V gene is TRBV9, the J gene TRBJ2-3, with TRBD1 matching 8 bases. V gave up 4 bases and J gave up 0 bases; unmatched junction bases: 7. This CDR3 contains 16 residues. The germline V gene encodes CDR1 SGDLS and CDR2 YYNGEE.

As DNA, the CDR3 is TGTGCCAGCGGACGGCGGGAGGGCCTAAAGATCCACGAGCAGTACTTC. It yields the protein CASGRREGLKIHEQYF. The V gene is TRBV27, the J gene TRBJ2-7; 9 nucleotides align to TRBD2. There are 16 residues in the CDR3. V dropped 8 bases and J dropped 5; count of bases not matched to a gene: 16. Germline V CDR1 and CDR2: MNHEY, SMNVEV (reference sequence).